This T cell receptor (beta chain) was sequenced for a study of OX40 agonist ivuxolimab in advanced cancers. Study at large: Each dose-escalation patient presented with hepatocellular carcinoma, melanoma, renal cell or head and neck cancer. Overall study results and limits: Among T cells, CD8+ cells averaged more expanded clones than CD4+ cells. Doses of 0.1 to 3.0 mg/kg were accompanied by clonal expansion of CD4+ and CD8+ blood T cells by week 6.

Produced via immunoSEQ multiplex PCR; TCRdb's table is partial and in-frame only. The profile shows approximately 92,000 clones, under 85% of them singletons. For this clone: What it recognizes is unknown.

The V gene end was trimmed by 4 bases and the J gene end by 1 base; junction bases not matched to a gene: 9. This CDR3 has 16 amino acids. Germline CDR1 is SGHNT and CDR2 is YYREEE (reference sequence). This sample comprised CD4+ or CD8+ T cells sorted from blood, obtained in a trial of the OX40 agonist ivuxolimab. This chain joins TRBV5-4 and TRBJ1-1, with 8 nucleotides matching TRBD1. The sequence was collected from an adult with an advanced solid tumor such as melanoma, head and neck, liver or kidney cancer. The CDR3 coding sequence is TGTGCCAGCAGCAAAACAGGGGGTCGATCGAACACTGAAGCTTTCTTT. Protein sequence: CASSKTGGRSNTEAFF. The whole variable domain, remainder taken from reference TRBV5-4 and TRBJ1-1, is ETGVTQSPTHLIKTRGQQVTLRCSSQSGHNTVSWYQQALGQGPQFIFQYYREEENGRGNFPPRFSGLQFPNYSSELNVNALELDDSALYLCASSKTGGRSNTEAFFGQGTRLTVV.